The 19 T cell receptor beta chains given below trace back to one sample, sequenced in a study of control samples from healthy donors and cancer patients. Profiled with immunoSEQ multiplex PCR; TCRdb holds only in-frame clones, not every one. The sample holds fewer than 250,000 clones. The sequenced sample was blood. These receptors all stem from a woman in her 30s in good health.

The chain joins TRBV15 to TRBJ1-1, with 9 nucleotides matching TRBD1. This CDR3 comprises 17 residues. With V trimmed by 1 base and J by 6 bases, 12 bases remained unmatched. The germline V gene has CDR1 LNHNV and CDR2 YYDKDF (reference sequence). CDR3 DNA: TGTGCCACCAGCAGAGTTTTGGACAGGGGTCTTATGCCTGAAGCTTTCTTT. This gives the protein CATSRVLDRGLMPEAFF. Full variable domain (outside the CDR3, taken from reference TRBV15 and TRBJ1-1): DAMVIQNPRYQVTQFGKPVTLSCSQTLNHNVMYWYQQKSSQAPKLLFHYYDKDFNNEADTPDNFQSRRPNTSFCFLDIRSPGLGDTAMYLCATSRVLDRGLMPEAFFGQGTRLTVV.

The chain combines TRBV4-3 with TRBJ2-1, with TRBD2 as a possible D gene (5 bases). V lost 3 bases and J lost 12, with 21 bases in between. Per germline, CDR1 LGHNA and CDR2 YSLEER. The CDR3 extends over 15 amino acids. The CDR3 here is CASSQEVNLGSGQFF. The CDR3 DNA reads as TGCGCCAGCAGCCAGGAGGTAAACTTAGGAAGTGGGCAGTTCTTC.

The rearrangement uses TRBV24-1 and TRBJ2-5; 15 nucleotides agree with TRBD2. The V segment lost 6 bases and the J segment 4 bases; nucleotides outside the gene matches: 8. The CDR3 loop spans 17 amino acids. Germline loops: CDR1 KGHDR, CDR2 SFDVKD. The CDR3 sequence: CATSPGLAGGRSETQYF. DNA of the CDR3: TGTGCCACCAGTCCGGGACTAGCGGGGGGCCGGTCAGAGACCCAGTACTTC.

The chain joins TRBV9 to TRBJ1-3, with D uncertain. The CDR3 has 16 residues. The germline V gene has CDR1 SGDLS and CDR2 YYNGEE. Trimming removed 4 bases at V and 4 bases at J, with 18 bases between. The CDR3 region has the DNA TGTGCCAGCAGCCAGGTCCCCCGCCAGAGGGGAAACACCATATATTTT. Protein sequence: CASSQVPRQRGNTIYF.

The rearrangement links TRBV11-2 to TRBJ1-4; D unclear. The CDR3 is 15 amino acids. CDR1 is SGHAT and CDR2 is FQNNGV in the germline V gene. The V end was cut by 1 base, the J end by 0 bases, with 6 bases between. The CDR3 DNA sequence: TGTGCCAGCAGCTTAGTCGGTGCAACTAATGAAAAACTGTTTTTT. This sequence encodes CASSLVGATNEKLFF.

The CDR3 DNA is TGTGCCACCAGCCAGGGCCGTACTAGCGGGGCGTTACAAGAGACCCAGTACTTC. Its protein product is CATSQGRTSGALQETQYF. The chain recombines TRBV15 with TRBJ2-5, with TRBD2 matching 10 bases. V shed 5 bases, J shed 2 bases, and the junction held 14 bases outside the gene matches. This CDR3 contains 18 residues. Germline CDR1 reads LNHNV; CDR2 reads YYDKDF (reference sequence).

For this clone: Other nucleotide sequences from this sample produce the same CDR3. CDR3 bases: TGTGCCAGCAGAGGGGGGTCCTACAATGAGCAGTTCTTC. Translation: CASRGGSYNEQFF. V usage is TRBV12-3 or TRBV12-4 and J usage is TRBJ2-1, with D possibly called TRBD1 or TRBD2 (6 bases each). The CDR3 length is 13 residues. V was shortened by 6 bases and J by 1 base, with 7 bases between the two germline ends.

V and J are TRBV28 and TRBJ1-3; D might be TRBD1 (6 bases). In germline, CDR1 is MDHEN, CDR2 SYDVKM. The CDR3 totals 16 residues. Between the trimmed V and J ends, which lost 1 base and 8 bases, there was a span of 18 bases. The CDR3 reads CASSLSLGGGRDTIYF. CDR3 in DNA: TGTGCCAGCAGTTTATCCCTCGGGGGGGGCAGAGACACCATATATTTT.

This chain links TRBV6-5 with TRBJ1-4; D not resolved. V gave up 11 bases and J gave up 11 bases, with 15 bases separating them. The CDR3 runs to 11 residues. CDR1 and CDR2 from the germline V gene are MNHEY and SVGAGI. In DNA form, the CDR3 reads TGTGCCGCTAAGGTGGGTTCCAAACTGTTTTTT. It specifies CAAKVGSKLFF.

V usage is TRBV6-5 and J usage is TRBJ1-6; D is undetermined. The CDR3 is 15 amino acids. Looked up from germline, CDR1 is MNHEY and CDR2 is SVGAGI. V gave up 7 bases and J gave up 0 bases, with 10 bases separating them. Here the CDR3 reads CASTRVGSYNSPLHF. Written as DNA, the CDR3 is TGTGCCAGCACGAGGGTCGGCTCCTATAATTCACCCCTCCACTTT.

The chain is built from TRBV28 and TRBJ1-2; a weak D match, TRBD1 (5 bases). The CDR3 sequence is 12 residues long. Germline V gene lookup returns CDR1 MDHEN and CDR2 SYDVKM. The germline V and J ends were trimmed by 8 bases and 8 bases, with 15 bases remaining between them. The CDR3 nucleotides read TGTGCCAGCTGTTGTGGAGGGACGGGCTACACCTTC. This translates into CASCCGGTGYTF.

To note about this clone: The sample has other DNA sequences that encode this CDR3 too. This chain joins TRBV28 and TRBJ1-5, with 9 bases matching TRBD1. V shed 4 bases and J 6 bases; nucleotides not matched to a gene: 4. CDR1 is MDHEN, CDR2 SYDVKM, per germline. The CDR3 runs 14 residues. The CDR3 sequence: CASSSGQGSQPQHF. The CDR3 DNA follows: TGTGCCAGCAGTTCGGGACAGGGATCTCAGCCCCAGCATTTT.

This chain joins TRBV6-2 or TRBV6-3 and TRBJ1-6; 7 bases match TRBD1. The CDR3 is 17 amino acids. Losses at the gene ends were 2 bases for V and 7 bases for J; bases not matched to a gene: 11. CDR1 is MNHEY and CDR2 is SVGEGT in the germline V gene. The CDR3 coding sequence is TGTGCCAGCAGTTACCCAGAGGGAAGGGACAGAAATTCACCCCTCCACTTT. This encodes CASSYPEGRDRNSPLHF.

The chain links TRBV30 to TRBJ1-5, with TRBD1 matching over 8 bases. The CDR3 extends over 17 amino acids. Trimming cost V 0 bases and J 6 bases; bases outside gene matches: 13. Germline V lookup: CDR1 GTSNPN, CDR2 SVGIG (reference sequence). The CDR3 loop reads CAWSVRGNRGKAQPQHF. In nucleotides, the CDR3 is TGTGCCTGGAGTGTACGAGGGAACAGGGGGAAGGCTCAGCCCCAGCATTTT. The variable domain in full, with the rest retrieved from reference TRBV30 and TRBJ1-5, is SQTIHQWPATLVQPVGSPLSLECTVEGTSNPNLYWYRQAAGRGLQLLFYSVGIGQISSEVPQNLSASRPQDRQFILSSKKLLLSDSGFYLCAWSVRGNRGKAQPQHFGDGTRLSIL.

V usage is TRBV19 and J usage is TRBJ1-1; TRBD1 is a possible D gene (6 bases). The V gene lost 3 bases and the J gene lost 1 base, with 9 bases spanning the gap. Germline lookup yields CDR1 LNHDA and CDR2 SQIVND (reference sequence). The CDR3 length is 14 residues. The CDR3 DNA sequence: TGTGCCAGTAGTATTCAGGGGCGGAACACTGAAGCTTTCTTT. Translating it yields CASSIQGRNTEAFF.

This chain joins TRBV7-9 and TRBJ1-5, with D tentatively TRBD1 (6 bases). Germline V lookup: CDR1 SEHNR, CDR2 FQNEAQ (reference sequence). The CDR3 consists of 19 residues. The germline V and J ends were trimmed by 5 bases and 2 bases, with 25 bases remaining between them. DNA of the CDR3: TGTGCCAGCAGCACGATTAGGGGGAACAGGGAATCCGGCAATCAGCCCCAGCATTTT. Translated: CASSTIRGNRESGNQPQHF.

The chain uses TRBV5-1 and TRBJ2-7, with D possibly matching TRBD2 (5 bases). Germline loops: CDR1 SGHRS, CDR2 YFSETQ. This CDR3 spans 14 amino acids. V was trimmed by 4 bases and J by 3 bases, leaving 14 bases between them. This CDR3 is CASSPPGENYEQYF. The DNA of the CDR3 is TGCGCCAGCAGCCCTCCCGGGGAGAACTACGAGCAGTACTTC.

V gene TRBV10-3 combines with J gene TRBJ1-2, with D possibly being TRBD1 (5 bases). This CDR3 has 14 residues. Looked up from germline, CDR1 is ENHRY and CDR2 is SYGVKD. V lost 4 bases to trimming and J lost 8 bases, with 17 bases between them. CDR3 amino acids: CAISGGLTAPGYTF. CDR3 nucleotides: TGTGCCATCAGTGGGGGTTTGACAGCTCCGGGCTACACCTTC.

The V and J genes are TRBV27 and TRBJ1-1; a weak D match, TRBD1 (5 bases). Germline CDR1 MNHEY, CDR2 SMNVEV (reference sequence). This CDR3 spans 14 amino acids. The V end was cut by 6 bases, the J end by 1 base, with 12 bases between. The CDR3 DNA reads TGTGCCAGCAGCGACAGCCGCTCGAACACTGAAGCTTTCTTT. Its protein is CASSDSRSNTEAFF.